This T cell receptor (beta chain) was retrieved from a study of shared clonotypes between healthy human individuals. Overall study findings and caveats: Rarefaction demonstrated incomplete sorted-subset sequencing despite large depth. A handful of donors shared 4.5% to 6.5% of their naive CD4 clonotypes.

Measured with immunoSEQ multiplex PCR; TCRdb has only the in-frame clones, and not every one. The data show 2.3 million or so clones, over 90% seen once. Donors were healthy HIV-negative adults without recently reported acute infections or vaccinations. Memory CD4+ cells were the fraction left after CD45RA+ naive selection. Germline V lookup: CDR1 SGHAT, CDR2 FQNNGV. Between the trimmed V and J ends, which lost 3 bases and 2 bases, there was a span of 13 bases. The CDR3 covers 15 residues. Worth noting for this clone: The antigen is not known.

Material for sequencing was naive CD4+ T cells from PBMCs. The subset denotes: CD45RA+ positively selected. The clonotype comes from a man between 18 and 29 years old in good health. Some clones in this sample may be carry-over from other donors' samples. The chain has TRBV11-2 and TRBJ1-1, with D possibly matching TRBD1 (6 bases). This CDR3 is CASSFRGGINTEAFF. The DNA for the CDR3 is TGTGCCAGCAGCTTCAGAGGGGGGATAAACACTGAAGCTTTCTTT.